The T cell receptor (beta chain) under discussion was sequenced for a study of blood T cell repertoires in COVID-19. Study at large: Whether acute or convalescent, the COVID-19 samples came from the United States, Italy and Spain. The analysed material was cDNA or gDNA that came from T cells, B-cell-depleted T cells, or PBMCs.

V gave up 0 bases and J gave up 4 bases; unmatched junction bases: 7. There are 17 residues in the CDR3. Germline V CDR1 and CDR2: MNHEY, SVGEGT. This clone was detected a few times. Participant reports of clinical history set cohort assignment. Original methodology: Nucleated cell counts were estimated from reference gene primer amplification. The table came from immunoSEQ multiplex PCR; TCRdb's copy has only in-frame clones and leaves some out. Clone size and V and J calls were adopted from that table, with D and trimming inferred from the DNA. The sample has 150,000 to 200,000 clones, more than 75% seen once.

The sequence was collected from a woman aged 50 to 60 with acute COVID-19. Sequenced: PBMCs or T cells enriched from blood (not recorded which). The rearrangement links TRBV6-2 or TRBV6-3 to TRBJ2-2, with TRBD2 matching over 8 bases. CDR3 sequence (DNA): TGTGCCAGCAGTTACTCCGGGGTAGCGGGGTCCACCGGGGAGCTGTTTTTT. Residues: CASSYSGVAGSTGELFF.